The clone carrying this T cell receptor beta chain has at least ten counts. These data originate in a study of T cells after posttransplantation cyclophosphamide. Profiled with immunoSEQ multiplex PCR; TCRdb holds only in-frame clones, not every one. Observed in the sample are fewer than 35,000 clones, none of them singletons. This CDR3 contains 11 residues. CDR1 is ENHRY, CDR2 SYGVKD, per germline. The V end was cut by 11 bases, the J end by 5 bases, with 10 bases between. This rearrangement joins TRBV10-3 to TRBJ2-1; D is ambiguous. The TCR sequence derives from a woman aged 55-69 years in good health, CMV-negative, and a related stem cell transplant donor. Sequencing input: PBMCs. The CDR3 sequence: CASKFDNEQFF. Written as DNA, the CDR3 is TGTGCCTCAAAATTTGACAATGAGCAGTTCTTC.